These T cell receptor beta chains were read from a single sample in a study of CD8+ T cells in alopecia areata. The assay was immunoSEQ multiplex PCR, and TCRdb's table has in-frame clones only and misses some. The data show 200,000 to 250,000 clones, around three fifths seen once. The sequenced sample was CD4+ T cells sorted from blood, obtained at week 4, from a patient treated with tofacitinib. These receptors were collected from a human donor with alopecia areata. The CDR3 runs from the conserved cysteine through the conserved F or W. A D gene is named only where the DNA matches it firmly. Size tells how often a clone was seen (once, few, many) or the class of an expanded clone, and some rows leave it out.

>-|-|TRBV7-9|TRBJ1-2
CASSLVGGLPYGYTF
TGTGCCAGCAGCTTGGTAGGCGGGCTACCTTATGGCTACACCTTC
>-|-|TRBV30|TRBJ2-7
CAWTHRSYEQYF
TGTGCCTGGACTCACCGCTCCTACGAGCAGTACTTC
>-|few|TRBV6-5|TRBJ2-4
CASSQDSMVQYF
TGTGCCAGCAGCCAAGACAGCATGGTTCAGTACTTC
>TRBD1|-|TRBV5-1|TRBJ2-7
CASSTGTVDSGEQYF
TGCGCCAGCAGCACCGGGACAGTCGATTCGGGCGAGCAGTACTTC
>TRBD1|-|TRBV5-1|TRBJ2-3
CASSLVGQVTDTQYF
TGCGCCAGCAGCTTGGTTGGACAGGTTACAGATACGCAGTATTTT
>TRBD1|once|TRBV30|TRBJ1-4
CAWGTGAYEKLFF
TGTGCCTGGGGGACAGGGGCCTATGAAAAACTGTTTTTT
>TRBD2|few|TRBV5-1|TRBJ2-5
CASSAGLAGAQKQETQYF
TGCGCCAGCAGCGCGGGACTAGCGGGGGCCCAAAAACAAGAGACCCAGTACTTC
>-|-|TRBV6-5|TRBJ1-5
CASSTGRRNQPQHF
TGTGCCAGCAGCACGGGTAGGAGAAATCAGCCCCAGCATTTT
>TRBD2|once|TRBV9|TRBJ2-1
CASSVGTSGGNNEQFF
TGTGCCAGCAGCGTGGGGACTAGCGGGGGTAACAATGAGCAGTTCTTC
>TRBD1|few|TRBV29-1|TRBJ1-3
CSAGGQGAGNTIYF
TGCAGCGCCGGGGGACAGGGGGCTGGAAACACCATATATTTT
>TRBD1|-|TRBV28|TRBJ2-3
CASRGQGRTDTQYF
TGTGCCAGCAGGGGACAGGGACGCACAGATACGCAGTATTTT
>-|few|TRBV5-5|TRBJ1-5
CASSLAGVGNQPQHF
TGTGCCAGCAGCTTGGCAGGGGTGGGCAATCAGCCCCAGCATTTT
>-|few|TRBV5-6|TRBJ2-2
CASSFTAGNTGELFF
TGTGCCAGCAGCTTTACAGCAGGGAACACCGGGGAGCTGTTTTTT
>-|-|TRBV27|TRBJ2-3
CASSHSVDTQYF
TGTGCCAGCAGTCATTCAGTAGATACGCAGTATTTT
>-|once|TRBV5-4|TRBJ1-6
CASSLEDLRSPLHF
TGTGCCAGCAGCTTGGAGGACCTTAGGTCACCCCTCCACTTT
>-|-|TRBV7-9|TRBJ2-3
CASSTEDRYTQYF
TGTGCCAGCAGCACCGAAGATCGATATACGCAGTATTTT
>-|-|TRBV5-1|TRBJ2-6
CASSLGWDSGANVLTF
TGCGCCAGCAGCTTGGGTTGGGACTCTGGGGCCAACGTCCTGACTTTC
>-|few|TRBV5-4|TRBJ2-5
CASSRWGRETQYF
TGTGCCAGCAGCCGTTGGGGGCGGGAGACCCAGTACTTC
>-|-|TRBV5-1|TRBJ2-6
CASSLDSGANVLTF
TGCGCCAGCAGCTTAGACTCTGGGGCCAACGTCCTGACTTTC
>TRBD1|-|TRBV5-1|TRBJ1-2
CASSRGQGYGYTF
TGCGCCAGCAGCCGCGGACAGGGGTATGGCTACACCTTC
>-|once|TRBV19|TRBJ2-1
CASRDRPSSYNEQFF
TGTGCCAGTCGGGACCGACCCAGCTCCTACAATGAGCAGTTCTTC
>TRBD2|-|TRBV29-1|TRBJ2-5
CSGGEGETQYF
TGCAGCGGGGGGGAGGGAGAGACCCAGTACTTC
>-|-|TRBV10-3|TRBJ2-3
CAIKEAGRGAGTDTQYF
TGTGCCATCAAGGAGGCCGGACGAGGGGCTGGGACAGATACGCAGTATTTT
>TRBD1|once|TRBV5-4|TRBJ1-2
CASSPDRVGYTF
TGTGCCAGCAGCCCAGACAGGGTCGGCTACACCTTC
>TRBD1|-|TRBV29-1|TRBJ2-3
CSVGQGASDTQYF
TGCAGCGTTGGACAGGGGGCCTCAGATACGCAGTATTTT
>TRBD1|-|TRBV5-6|TRBJ2-7
CASRKRGQTYEQYF
TGTGCCAGCAGGAAGAGGGGGCAAACCTACGAGCAGTACTTC
>-|-|TRBV4-1|TRBJ2-2
CASSLSVGGTGELFF
TGCGCCAGCAGCTTAAGCGTCGGTGGAACCGGGGAGCTGTTTTTT
>TRBD1|few|TRBV5-1|TRBJ2-1
CASSLGSGGDEQFF
TGCGCCAGCAGCTTGGGCTCAGGGGGCGATGAGCAGTTCTTC
>-|-|TRBV7-2|TRBJ1-4
CASSITGEKLFF
TGTGCCAGCAGCATTACAGGCGAAAAACTGTTTTTT
>-|-|TRBV6-5|TRBJ2-5
CASGVRQETQYF
TGTGCCAGCGGGGTTAGACAAGAGACCCAGTACTTC
>TRBD2|few|TRBV5-1|TRBJ2-5
CASSYGTSGGATQTQYF
TGCGCCAGCAGCTACGGGACTAGCGGGGGGGCAACGCAGACCCAGTACTTC
>-|-|TRBV27|TRBJ1-6
CASSSGFLGNSPLHF
TGTGCCAGCAGTTCGGGGTTTCTCGGTAATTCACCCCTCCACTTT
>TRBD1|-|TRBV2|TRBJ1-2
CASSGTGGGYTF
TGTGCCAGCAGTGGCACAGGGGGTGGCTACACCTTC
>-|-|TRBV4-3|TRBJ1-1
CASSRQLNTEAFF
TGCGCCAGCAGCCGACAGTTGAACACTGAAGCTTTCTTT
>-|-|TRBV7-9|TRBJ1-6
CASSPALNHNSPLHF
TGTGCCAGCAGCCCCGCACTAAACCACAATTCACCCCTCCACTTT
>TRBD1|-|TRBV7-8|TRBJ1-2
CASSERDSNYGYTF
TGTGCCAGCAGCGAGCGGGACAGTAACTATGGCTACACCTTC
>TRBD1|-|TRBV6-5|TRBJ1-2
CASSYSGQGVGYTF
TGTGCCAGCAGTTACTCGGGACAGGGGGTTGGCTACACCTTC
>TRBD2|few|TRBV2|TRBJ2-7
CASSWEAGGSYEQYF
TGTGCCAGCAGCTGGGAAGCGGGGGGCTCCTACGAGCAGTACTTC
>-|-|TRBV4-1|TRBJ2-4
CASSQERPNIQYF
TGTGCCAGCAGCCAAGAACGGCCCAACATTCAGTACTTC
>TRBD1|-|TRBV2|TRBJ2-7
CASSATGGLSSYEQYF
TGTGCCAGCAGTGCCACAGGGGGCCTTAGCTCCTACGAGCAGTACTTC
>-|-|TRBV2|TRBJ1-4
CASRQGGEKLFF
TGTGCCAGCAGACAGGGTGGAGAAAAACTGTTTTTT
>-|few|TRBV4-3|TRBJ2-7
CASSSQGGYEQYF
TGCGCCAGCAGCTCACAGGGAGGATACGAGCAGTACTTC
>-|-|TRBV25-1|TRBJ1-2
CARQTGSVNRSYGYTF
TGTGCCAGACAAACAGGGTCAGTAAATAGGAGCTATGGCTACACCTTC
>-|-|TRBV15|TRBJ2-1
CATSRDPGYNEQFF
TGTGCCACCAGCAGAGATCCAGGATACAATGAGCAGTTCTTC
>-|-|TRBV6-1|TRBJ2-1
CASSANRGISYNEQFF
TGTGCCAGCAGTGCAAACCGGGGGATCTCCTACAATGAGCAGTTCTTC
>TRBD1|-|TRBV7-9|TRBJ2-7
CASSAGTGGYEQYF
TGTGCCAGCAGTGCCGGGACAGGGGGCTACGAGCAGTACTTC
>-|-|TRBV30|TRBJ1-6
CAWSVHGVSPLHF
TGTGCCTGGAGTGTACATGGGGTTTCACCCCTCCACTTT
>-|few|TRBV29-1|TRBJ1-1
CSVDWGNTEAFF
TGCAGCGTTGATTGGGGGAACACTGAAGCTTTCTTT
>TRBD1|-|TRBV30|TRBJ1-1
CAWSLTGTGRTEAFF
TGTGCCTGGAGTCTTACCGGGACAGGGCGGACTGAAGCTTTCTTT
>-|-|TRBV4-1|TRBJ2-3
CASSQLPGLEAEYF
TGCGCCAGCAGCCAGCTACCAGGACTGGAGGCGGAGTATTTT
>-|once|TRBV30|TRBJ1-5
CAWDRQDQPQHF
TGTGCCTGGGACAGGCAGGATCAGCCCCAGCATTTT
>-|-|TRBV5-6|TRBJ2-7
CASSLSRLSTYEQYF
TGTGCCAGCAGCTTGTCGAGACTATCAACCTACGAGCAGTACTTC
>TRBD2|once|TRBV2|TRBJ2-1
CASRAKPHLAGVFF
TGTGCCAGCAGGGCAAAACCACACCTAGCGGGGGTCTTCTTC
>TRBD2|few|TRBV11-2|TRBJ2-5
CASSPQLAGGSKTQYF
TGTGCCAGCAGCCCCCAACTAGCGGGGGGGTCGAAGACCCAGTACTTC
>-|-|TRBV5-1|TRBJ1-1
CASSLQGGAMNTEAFF
TGCGCCAGCAGCTTGCAGGGTGGGGCCATGAACACTGAAGCTTTCTTT
>-|few|TRBV7-8|TRBJ2-3
CASSPPLRLLVDRAQYF
TGTGCCAGCAGCCCCCCATTGAGGCTACTAGTTGATCGAGCGCAGTATTTT
>TRBD1|-|TRBV25-1|TRBJ1-1
CASSGTGLEAFF
TGTGCCAGCAGTGGGACAGGCCTTGAAGCTTTCTTT
>TRBD1|few|TRBV29-1|TRBJ1-2
CSTWTGRDGYTF
TGCAGCACCTGGACAGGAAGGGATGGCTACACCTTC
>-|-|TRBV7-9|TRBJ2-5
CASSLRGGATETQYF
TGTGCCAGCAGCTTACGAGGGGGGGCCACAGAGACCCAGTACTTC
>-|-|TRBV25-1|TRBJ1-3
CASLDSTGNTIYF
TGTGCCAGCCTGGACAGTACTGGAAACACCATATATTTT